Following are 19 T cell receptor beta chains from one sample sequenced in a study of blood T cell repertoires in COVID-19. Generated by immunoSEQ multiplex PCR, the TCRdb table keeps only in-frame clones and is missing some. The sample records roughly 150,000 clones, more than 65% being singletons. The sample taken for sequencing was PBMCs or T cells enriched from blood (not recorded which). The origin of the receptors is a man in his sixties who had recovered from COVID-19.

The CDR3 reads CAISGTGDSNQPQHF. The CDR3 nucleotides read TGTGCCATCAGTGGGACAGGGGATAGCAATCAGCCCCAGCATTTT. The rearrangement links TRBV10-3 to TRBJ1-5, with 9 bases identical to TRBD1. The J segment lost 0 bases and the V segment lost 4 bases, leaving 1 base of the junction unmatched. The CDR3 is made up of 15 amino acids. The germline CDR1 and CDR2 sequences are ENHRY and SYGVKD.

This rearrangement joins TRBV5-1 to TRBJ2-1; TRBD1 agrees at 7 bases. The germline CDR1 and CDR2 sequences are SGHRS and YFSETQ. The CDR3 consists of 16 residues. The trim removed 3 bases at V and 3 bases at J, leaving 9 bases unmatched. The CDR3 region has the DNA TGCGCCAGCAGCTCCGTGGAGACAGGGATCTACAATGAGCAGTTCTTC. Translated, it gives CASSSVETGIYNEQFF.

This chain joins TRBV10-3 and TRBJ1-5, with D hard to call. This CDR3 comprises 18 residues. The germline V gene has CDR1 ENHRY and CDR2 SYGVKD. V was pared by 0 bases and J by 2 bases, with 17 bases between. The CDR3 bases are TGTGCCATCAGTGAGTCGAGGAGGGTTCGTCCGGGCAATCAGCCCCAGCATTTT. The encoded protein is CAISESRRVRPGNQPQHF.

The chain couples TRBV14 to TRBJ2-2; 7 positions match TRBD1. This CDR3 has 15 amino acids. Germline-derived CDR1 and CDR2 are SGHDN and FVKESK. V was clipped by 6 bases and J by 4 bases; unmatched bases: 8. The CDR3 spells CASSSGQVSTGELFF. The CDR3 DNA sequence: TGTGCCAGCAGTTCTGGACAGGTTTCCACCGGGGAGCTGTTTTTT.

The rearrangement uses TRBV15 and TRBJ2-5, with 10 bases fitting TRBD1. This CDR3 is built from 13 residues. The germline CDR1 and CDR2 sequences are LNHNV and YYDKDF (reference sequence). The trim removed 5 bases at V and 5 bases at J, leaving 2 bases unmatched. This CDR3 reads CATSRGQGETQYF. For the CDR3, the DNA is TGTGCCACCAGCCGGGGACAGGGGGAGACCCAGTACTTC. Variable domain in full (rest from reference TRBV15 and TRBJ2-5): DAMVIQNPRYQVTQFGKPVTLSCSQTLNHNVMYWYQQKSSQAPKLLFHYYDKDFNNEADTPDNFQSRRPNTSFCFLDIRSPGLGDTAMYLCATSRGQGETQYFGPGTRLLVL.

The chain uses TRBV5-4 and TRBJ1-2; D possibly corresponds to TRBD1 (6 bases). The CDR3 contains 14 residues. Looked up from germline, CDR1 is SGHNT and CDR2 is YYREEE (reference sequence). V gave up 0 bases and J gave up 7 bases, with 13 bases separating them. The CDR3 nucleotides read TGTGCCAGCAGCTTGGCCGCAGGGGCTACTGGCTACACCTTC. It specifies CASSLAAGATGYTF.

The V call is TRBV14, the J call TRBJ2-1; the D is unclear. The germline gives CDR1 SGHDN, CDR2 FVKESK. This CDR3 region has 15 residues. V lost 4 bases and J 0 bases, leaving 10 bases between the germline ends. This CDR3 reads CASSPRLPSYNEQFF. The CDR3 DNA follows: TGTGCCAGCAGCCCGAGACTCCCCTCCTACAATGAGCAGTTCTTC.

The chain carries TRBV5-1 and TRBJ2-7, with 8 positions matching TRBD1. The CDR3 length is 15 residues. The V gene's germline CDR1 is SGHRS and CDR2 YFSETQ. J gave up 2 bases and V 5 bases, and 9 bases lay outside the gene matches. The CDR3 coding sequence is TGCGCCAGCAGAGAAGGACAGGGTGGGACCTACGAGCAGTACTTC. The encoded protein is CASREGQGGTYEQYF.

V gene TRBV5-1 combines with J gene TRBJ2-3; D may be TRBD1 (5 bases). CDR3 length: 15 residues. Germline CDR1 reads SGHRS; CDR2 reads YFSETQ. Between the trimmed V and J ends, which lost 0 bases and 3 bases, there was a span of 11 bases. CDR3 loop: CASSLGRAVTDTQYF. The DNA for the CDR3 is TGCGCCAGCAGCTTGGGCAGGGCGGTAACAGATACGCAGTATTTT.

This clone was found a few times. The chain joins TRBV7-8 to TRBJ2-1; D gene unclear. The CDR3 loop spans 12 amino acids. CDR1 SGHVS and CDR2 FQNEAQ come from the germline V gene. Trimming took off 5 bases at V and 10 bases at J, with 12 bases between the two ends. The CDR3 reads CASSPTTPEQFF. CDR3 coding DNA: TGTGCCAGCAGCCCCACAACCCCCGAGCAGTTCTTC.

The chain has TRBV6-5 and TRBJ1-6; D is ambiguous. The CDR3 is made up of 13 amino acids. The V gene lost 6 bases and the J gene lost 7 bases, with 10 bases spanning the gap. Germline CDR1 is MNHEY and CDR2 is SVGAGI. DNA of the CDR3: TGTGCCAGCAGGGAGGGTCCAAATTCACCCCTCCACTTT. Protein product: CASREGPNSPLHF.

The V and J genes are TRBV5-1 and TRBJ2-2; the match to TRBD1 covers 9 bases. This CDR3 has 15 amino acids. The germline CDR1 and CDR2 sequences are SGHRS and YFSETQ. V lost 4 bases to trimming and J lost 6 bases; unmatched junction nucleotides: 7. CDR3 residues: CASSTGTGWAGELFF. In DNA form, the CDR3 reads TGCGCCAGCAGCACCGGGACAGGGTGGGCCGGGGAGCTGTTTTTT.

The chain recombines TRBV27 with TRBJ2-2; 8 bases align to TRBD1. After removal of 6 bases from V and 3 bases from J, the junction contained 15 bases not matched to a gene. This CDR3 is 18 amino acids long. Germline assignment: CDR1 MNHEY and CDR2 SMNVEV (reference sequence). The CDR3 loop is CASRGTGQAVDYTGELFF. CDR3 in DNA: TGTGCCAGCAGGGGGACGGGACAGGCGGTGGATTACACCGGGGAGCTGTTTTTT.

The chain joins TRBV3-1 (or the pseudogene TRBV3-2) to TRBJ2-7; unclear D gene. V was trimmed by 0 bases and J by 1 base, leaving 7 bases between them. There are 14 residues in the CDR3. Germline V gives CDR1 LGHDT, CDR2 YNNKEL (reference sequence). The CDR3 DNA reads as TGTGCCAGCAGCCAAGACCCCAGATCCTACGAGCAGTACTTC. Amino acids: CASSQDPRSYEQYF.

This chain joins TRBV27 and TRBJ2-2, with a tentative D call TRBD2 (7 bases). Germline V CDR1 and CDR2: MNHEY, SMNVEV (reference sequence). V dropped 6 bases and J dropped 3 bases, with 14 bases sitting between them. The CDR3 runs to 15 residues. In nucleotides, the CDR3 is TGTGCCAGCAGCTGGGAGGGGGTACACACCGGGGAGCTGTTTTTT. Residues: CASSWEGVHTGELFF.

This clone has just a few counts. The chain combines TRBV6-1 with TRBJ2-7; D is uncertain. CDR1 is MNHNS and CDR2 is SASEGT in the germline V gene. V lost 0 bases, J lost 6 bases, and 9 bases lay in between. CDR3 length: 13 residues. The CDR3 nucleotides are TGTGCCAGCAGTGAAGCTTGGAGTGGCGAGCAGTACTTC. Amino acid sequence: CASSEAWSGEQYF.

The genes are TRBV5-8 and TRBJ2-2, with unresolved D. V was cut by 4 bases and J by 1 base, with 11 bases left in between. Germline-derived CDR1 and CDR2 are SGHTS and YDEGEE. This CDR3 is 15 amino acids long. DNA for the CDR3: TGTGCCAGCAGCCATAGACGGGTGAACACCGGGGAGCTGTTTTTT. This translates into CASSHRRVNTGELFF.

CDR3 nucleotide sequence: TGTGCCAGCAGCGTAGAGGCAGGGTACTATGGCTACACCTTC. Translated, it gives CASSVEAGYYGYTF. The chain combines TRBV9 with TRBJ1-2, with D perhaps matching TRBD1 (5 bases). The CDR3 sequence is 14 residues long. V lost 0 bases, J lost 3 bases, and 9 bases lay in between. Germline-derived CDR1 and CDR2 are SGDLS and YYNGEE.

V usage is TRBV9 and J usage is TRBJ2-6, with TRBD1 matching over 8 bases. Trimming removed 3 bases from V and 2 bases from J; junction bases left unmatched: 16. Germline V gene sequence: CDR1 SGDLS, CDR2 YYNGEE. This CDR3 has 20 amino acids. CDR3 nucleotides: TGTGCCAGCAGCGATTTCCCCCGGAGGGACAGGCTTACTGGGGCCAACGTCCTGACTTTC. Translating it yields CASSDFPRRDRLTGANVLTF.